This TCR beta chain derives from a study of blood T cells in healthy people across ages. The overall study: Template switching picked up about one barcoded beta molecule for each two T cells.

A sample-barcoded 5' primer and a J-beta primer mix were used in a second PCR of about 7 to 12 cycles. Each sample provided no less than 2.5 million CDR3-containing paired-end reads. TCRdb used MiXCR to reprocess the 5' RACE reads, holding one entry per CDR3 protein. This sample carries around 780,000 distinct CDR3 sequences, roughly 56% of them seen once, and the ten largest clones take 20% to 30%. Study findings and constraints: Diversity of TCR beta per million T cells declined in a roughly linear way with age.

The CDR3 runs to 13 residues. V was trimmed by 6 bases and J by 4 bases, leaving 12 bases between them. Every sample yielded at least 6.5 million isolated PBMCs. About this clonotype itself: What it binds is not known.

This TCR was sampled from a man aged 35-49 years in good health. The sequenced sample was blood. V gene TRBV12-3 or TRBV12-4 combines with J gene TRBJ1-2, with D uncertain. In DNA form, the CDR3 reads TGTGCCAGCAGAACAGCGGGCAGCTATGGCTACACCTTC. It codes for CASRTAGSYGYTF.